This passage covers 20 T cell receptor beta chains from one sample sequenced in a study of beta chain features in type 1 diabetes. TCRB transcripts that were expressed got sequenced, as all of the isolated RNA had been reverse transcribed. Generated by immunoSEQ multiplex PCR, the TCRdb table keeps only in-frame clones and is missing some. The table lists about 40,000 clones, 45% to 50% of them singletons, with 0.65% to 0.9% in the top ten. Material for sequencing was central memory CD4+ T cells from blood. Every receptor here comes from a woman aged 18-30 years in good health.

This clone is medium-sized. V is TRBV2 and J is TRBJ2-4; no definite D call. CDR1 SNHLY and CDR2 FYNNEI come from the germline V gene. The CDR3 extends over 12 amino acids. Trimming removed 0 bases from V and 8 bases from J, with 5 bases in between. CDR3 nucleotides: TGTGCCAGCAGTGAAGCTACTGACATTCAGTACTTC. The encoded protein is CASSEATDIQYF.

V and J are TRBV2 and TRBJ1-2; tentatively, D is TRBD1 (5 bases). V gave up 4 bases and J gave up 4 bases, with 10 bases separating them. Germline V gene sequence: CDR1 SNHLY, CDR2 FYNNEI. This CDR3 is 13 amino acids long. This chain's CDR3 is CASSGDRSYGYTF. As DNA, the CDR3 is TGTGCCAGCAGTGGCGACAGAAGCTATGGCTACACCTTC. The variable domain in full, completed from reference TRBV2 and TRBJ1-2, reads EPEVTQTPSHQVTQMGQEVILRCVPISNHLYFYWYRQILGQKVEFLVSFYNNEISEKSEIFDDQFSVERPDGSNFTLKIRSTKLEDSAMYFCASSGDRSYGYTFGSGTRLTVV.

The chain joins TRBV15 to TRBJ1-1; D call uncertain. Germline loops: CDR1 LNHNV, CDR2 YYDKDF (reference sequence). The CDR3 runs to 14 residues. V lost 3 bases and J 1 base, leaving 9 bases between the germline ends. The CDR3 loop is CATSSLLANTEAFF. The CDR3 DNA follows: TGTGCCACCAGCAGCCTGCTGGCGAACACTGAAGCTTTCTTT.

This sequence joins TRBV11-2 and TRBJ2-1; 14 nucleotides agree with TRBD2. Germline trimming cut 4 bases from V and 12 bases from J; bases unmatched to any gene: 8. This CDR3 is 15 amino acids long. Germline CDR1 SGHAT, CDR2 FQNNGV. The CDR3: CASSSSSGLAGVQFF. In DNA, the CDR3 is TGTGCCAGCAGCTCCTCATCGGGACTAGCGGGAGTGCAGTTCTTC.

The chain has TRBV5-1 and TRBJ2-7; 7 bases are shared with TRBD1. Unmatched junction bases numbered 3, after V lost 0 bases and J lost 3 bases. CDR3 length: 14 amino acids. The germline CDR1 and CDR2 sequences are SGHRS and YFSETQ. The CDR3 DNA sequence: TGCGCCAGCAGCTTGGTTCAGGGGGACTACGAGCAGTACTTC. This codes for CASSLVQGDYEQYF.

V is TRBV4-2 and J is TRBJ2-6; D is possibly TRBD2 (6 bases). Germline assignment: CDR1 LGHNA and CDR2 YNFKEQ. The V gene lost 0 bases and the J gene lost 6 bases, with 9 bases spanning the gap. This CDR3 contains 15 residues. The CDR3 DNA is TGTGCCAGCAGCCAAGACGGGACTGTGGCCAACGTCCTGACTTTC. It encodes CASSQDGTVANVLTF.

This clone has just a few counts. V usage is TRBV6-6 and J usage is TRBJ2-3; tentatively, D is TRBD1 (6 bases). In germline, CDR1 is MNHNY, CDR2 SVGAGI (reference sequence). V was shortened by 6 bases and J by 0 bases, with 16 bases between the two germline ends. The CDR3 loop spans 16 amino acids. This CDR3 is CASSYGGQTSTDTQYF. The CDR3 DNA sequence: TGTGCCAGCAGCTACGGCGGACAGACTAGCACAGATACGCAGTATTTT.

In its sample, this clone is medium-sized. The V call is TRBV11-2, the J call TRBJ2-3, with a weak D call TRBD2 (6 bases). Germline V gene data show CDR1 as SGHAT and CDR2 as FQNNGV. V was cut by 7 bases and J by 3 bases, with 20 bases left in between. CDR3 length: 16 residues. CDR3 loop: CASINLAGSVTDTQYF. CDR3 in DNA: TGTGCCAGCATCAACTTAGCCGGGAGTGTGACAGATACGCAGTATTTT.

The CDR3: CASSSNPGQGVPFF. CDR3 coding DNA: TGTGCCAGCAGCTCGAACCCGGGACAGGGAGTTCCGTTCTTC. The chain couples TRBV7-2 to TRBJ2-1; 9 bases are a match to TRBD1. The junction had 13 bases not matched to a gene; V was cut back by 4 bases and J by 15 bases. The germline V gene has CDR1 SGHTA and CDR2 FQGNSA. CDR3 length: 14 amino acids.

The chain is built from TRBV7-6 and TRBJ1-2; possible D gene TRBD1, 5 bases. Germline V lookup: CDR1 SGHVS, CDR2 FNYEAQ. Trimming stripped 0 bases from V and 6 bases from J, with 11 bases between. CDR3 length: 14 residues. The CDR3 loop reads CASSLAAGWNGYTF. The DNA of the CDR3 is TGTGCCAGCAGCTTAGCGGCAGGGTGGAATGGCTACACCTTC.

This clone was seen only once. This chain connects TRBV5-4 to TRBJ1-1; tentative D call: TRBD1 (6 bases). This CDR3 comprises 15 residues. From germline, CDR1 is SGHNT and CDR2 YYREEE (reference sequence). V lost 4 bases and J lost 1, with 14 bases in between. The CDR3 DNA reads as TGTGCCAGCAGCCCCGGACAGATCGGGAACACTGAAGCTTTCTTT. Protein: CASSPGQIGNTEAFF.

The chain combines TRBV29-1 with TRBJ2-5; perhaps TRBD1 as D (5 bases). CDR3 size: 13 residues. Trimming removed 4 bases from V and 1 base from J, with 10 bases in between. Germline-derived CDR1 and CDR2 are SQVTM and ANQGSEA. CDR3 loop: CSVGGRVQETQYF. The CDR3 nucleotides read TGCAGCGTTGGGGGCAGGGTCCAAGAGACCCAGTACTTC.

In DNA form, the CDR3 reads TGTGCCAGCAGGGCAAGGACTAGCGGGGTGGGTGAGCAGTTCTTC. Its protein is CASRARTSGVGEQFF. The rearrangement uses TRBV6-1 and TRBJ2-1; 12 positions match TRBD2. Germline V gene sequence: CDR1 MNHNS, CDR2 SASEGT. V was clipped by 6 bases and J by 9 bases; unmatched bases: 9. This CDR3 is built from 15 residues.

This clone was detected once. V gene TRBV19 combines with J gene TRBJ2-1; 8 nucleotides agree with TRBD2. The CDR3 totals 17 residues. V was pared by 1 base and J by 5 bases, with 10 bases of the junction left unmatched. Germline V CDR1 and CDR2: LNHDA, SQIVND (reference sequence). The CDR3 nucleotides are TGTGCCAGTAGTATAGGATTTTGGGACGGGAGGGACAATGAGCAGTTCTTC. This translates into CASSIGFWDGRDNEQFF.

A note on this clone: Compared with germline, one end of the junction differs, possibly owing to a read error. The rearrangement uses TRBV19 and TRBJ2-5; a possible D gene is TRBD2 (6 bases). CDR1 LNHDA and CDR2 SQIVND come from the germline V gene (reference sequence). This CDR3 spans 14 amino acids. The CDR3 loop reads CASSITGVQEAQYF. CDR3 in DNA: TGTGCCAGTAGTATTACGGGAGTACAAGAGGCCCAGTACTTC.

The chain has TRBV7-9 and TRBJ2-1; D gene uncertain. CDR3 length: 19 amino acids. Deletions cut 2 bases from V and 0 bases from J, with 20 bases between. Germline CDR1 and CDR2: SEHNR and FQNEAQ (reference sequence). Here the CDR3 reads CASSLRLKLTPHSYNEQFF. The CDR3, as DNA: TGTGCCAGCAGCTTAAGGTTGAAACTGACTCCTCACTCCTACAATGAGCAGTTCTTC.

J is TRBJ1-2 and V is TRBV29-1; tentatively, D is TRBD1 (5 bases). Germline-derived CDR1 and CDR2 are SQVTM and ANQGSEA. Between the trimmed V and J ends, which lost 4 bases and 8 bases, there was a span of 26 bases. The CDR3 length is 16 residues. The CDR3 coding sequence is TGCAGCGTTGCCCGCCCCCTGAGCAGGGACCGGGAGGGCTACACCTTC. It specifies CSVARPLSRDREGYTF.

This clone was found a few times. J is TRBJ1-1 and V is TRBV4-2; 8 nucleotides match TRBD1. J gave up 6 bases and V 5 bases, and 8 bases lay outside the gene matches. CDR1 LGHNA and CDR2 YNFKEQ come from the germline V gene. This CDR3 comprises 14 residues. In DNA form, the CDR3 reads TGTGCCAGCAGCGAGACGTGGACAGGGTCTGAAGCTTTCTTT. This codes for CASSETWTGSEAFF.

This clone has just a few counts. The V gene is TRBV6-1, the J gene TRBJ1-5, with 7 positions matching TRBD1. In germline, CDR1 is MNHNS, CDR2 SASEGT. V shed 4 bases, J shed 0 bases, and the junction held 3 bases outside the gene matches. This CDR3 is 15 amino acids long. The CDR3 protein is CASSVDRISNQPQHF. The DNA for the CDR3 is TGTGCCAGCAGTGTGGACAGGATTAGCAATCAGCCCCAGCATTTT.

This clone appeared a few times. CDR3 sequence reads: CASSPRERAGADGYTF. CDR3 DNA: TGTGCCAGCAGTCCTCGGGAACGCGCAGGGGCGGATGGCTACACCTTC. This rearrangement joins TRBV7-8 to TRBJ1-2, with TRBD1 as a possible D gene (6 bases). CDR3 size: 16 residues. V was clipped by 6 bases and J by 6 bases, with 23 bases between them. Germline CDR1 is SGHVS and CDR2 is FQNEAQ.